This TCR beta chain was sequenced during a study of human T cells and chemical hapten exposure. Overall study findings and caveats: TCRs exceeding a frequency of 1 in 1000 stayed unchanged under DPC sensitization. Significantly more large CDR3 similarity clusters were formed by expanded TCRs than by controls.

Time point defined: patch test 1, 2 weeks after DPC sensitization. Described treatment: therapeutic diphenylcyclopropenone sensitization with weekly scalp DPC. TCRdb used MiXCR to reprocess the RACE reads, holding one entry per CDR3 protein. The sample holds about 110,000 distinct CDR3 sequences, approximately 11% seen once. The junction had 5 bases not matched to a gene; V was cut back by 5 bases and J by 10 bases. Germline-derived CDR1 and CDR2 are MNHEY and SVGEGT. This CDR3 is built from 12 residues. Remarks on this clonotype: Its antigen is not known.

The sequences come from whole blood, collected in connection with sensitization to the hapten diphenylcyclopropenone (DPC). This sequence joins TRBV6-2 or TRBV6-3 and TRBJ1-1; 9 nucleotides line up with TRBD1. The sequence was collected from a woman in her thirties or forties with alopecia areata. Some clones in this sample may be carry-over from other donors' samples. This CDR3 reads CASSQYRGRAFF. The CDR3 bases are TGTGCCAGCAGTCAGTACAGGGGGCGAGCTTTCTTT.